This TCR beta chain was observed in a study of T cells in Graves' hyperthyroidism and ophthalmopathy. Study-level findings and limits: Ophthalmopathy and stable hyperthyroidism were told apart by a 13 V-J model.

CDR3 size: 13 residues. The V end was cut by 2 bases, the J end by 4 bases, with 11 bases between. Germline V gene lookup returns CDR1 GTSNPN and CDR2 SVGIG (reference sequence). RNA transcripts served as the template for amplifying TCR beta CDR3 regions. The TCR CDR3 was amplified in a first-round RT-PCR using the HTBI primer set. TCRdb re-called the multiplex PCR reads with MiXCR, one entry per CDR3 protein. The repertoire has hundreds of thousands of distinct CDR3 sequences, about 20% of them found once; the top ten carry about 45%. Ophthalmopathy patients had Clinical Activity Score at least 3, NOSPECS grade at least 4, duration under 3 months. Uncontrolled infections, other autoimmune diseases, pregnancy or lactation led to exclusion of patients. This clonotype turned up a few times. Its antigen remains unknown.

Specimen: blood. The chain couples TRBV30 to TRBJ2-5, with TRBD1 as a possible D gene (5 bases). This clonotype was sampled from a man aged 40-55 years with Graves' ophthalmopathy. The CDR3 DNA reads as TGTGCCTGGAGTAACCAGGGTGGAGAGACCCAGTACTTC. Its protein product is CAWSNQGGETQYF.